This T cell receptor beta chain was obtained from a study of CXCR3-negative and CXCR3-positive naive CD8 T cells. With UMI labels, 5' RACE was used to prepare the TRB cDNA libraries. TCRdb re-called the 5' RACE reads and catalogs CDR3 proteins one per entry, DNA excluded. The sample table includes about 110,000 distinct CDR3 sequences. Overall study results and limits: TRB CDR3s were more hydrophobic in CXCR3-positive than in CXCR3-negative naive cells. Comparison of naive CXCR3-negative and CXCR3-positive cells revealed similar TRBV-TRBJ usage, while memory cells differed. From TRB CDR3 properties, TCR strength was inferred; surface CD5 did not differ between naive subsets.

On this clonotype itself: The antigen remains undetermined.

All CD8+ T cell subsets were sorted in triplicate at some 300,000 cells each. Naive CD8+ T cells showed CD45RO-CCR7+CD27+CD95-. This TCR was recovered from a human donor in good health. Some clones in this sample may be carry-over from other donors' samples. The sequenced sample was naive CXCR3+ CD8+ T cells from blood. Documented subset: CD45RO-CCR7+CD27+CD95- naive CD8+ T cells expressing CXCR3 (TNR3+).

The CDR3 here is CASSLKTGMNTEAFF. The chain employs TRBV11-3 and TRBJ1-1; checking the TCRdb D call of TRBD1 is not possible without DNA. CDR1 SGHNT and CDR2 YENEEA come from the germline V gene. The CDR3 has 15 amino acids.